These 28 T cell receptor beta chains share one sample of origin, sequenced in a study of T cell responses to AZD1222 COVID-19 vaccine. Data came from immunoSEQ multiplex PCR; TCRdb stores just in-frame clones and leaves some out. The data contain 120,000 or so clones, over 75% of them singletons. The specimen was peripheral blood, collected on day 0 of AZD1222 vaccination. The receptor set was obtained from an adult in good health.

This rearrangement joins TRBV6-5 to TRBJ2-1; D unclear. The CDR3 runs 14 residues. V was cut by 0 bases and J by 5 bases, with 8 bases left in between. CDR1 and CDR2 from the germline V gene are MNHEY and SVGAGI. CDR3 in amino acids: CASSYSRRDNEQFF. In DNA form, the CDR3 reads TGTGCCAGCAGTTACTCGCGCCGAGACAATGAGCAGTTCTTC.

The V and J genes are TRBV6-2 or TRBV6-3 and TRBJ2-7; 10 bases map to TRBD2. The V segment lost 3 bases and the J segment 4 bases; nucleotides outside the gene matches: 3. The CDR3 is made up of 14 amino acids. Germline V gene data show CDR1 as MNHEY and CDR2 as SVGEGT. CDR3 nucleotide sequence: TGTGCCAGCAGTTATCTAGCGGGAGTTTACGAGCAGTACTTC. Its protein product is CASSYLAGVYEQYF.

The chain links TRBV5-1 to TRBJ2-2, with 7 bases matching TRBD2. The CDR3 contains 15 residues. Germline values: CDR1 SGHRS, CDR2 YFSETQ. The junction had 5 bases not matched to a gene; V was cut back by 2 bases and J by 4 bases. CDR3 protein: CASSFAGVATGELFF. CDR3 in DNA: TGCGCCAGCAGCTTTGCGGGGGTCGCCACCGGGGAGCTGTTTTTT. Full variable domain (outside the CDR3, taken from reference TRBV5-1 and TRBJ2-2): KAGVTQTPRYLIKTRGQQVTLSCSPISGHRSVSWYQQTPGQGLQFLFEYFSETQRNKGNFPGRFSGRQFSNSRSEMNVSTLELGDSALYLCASSFAGVATGELFFGEGSRLTVL.

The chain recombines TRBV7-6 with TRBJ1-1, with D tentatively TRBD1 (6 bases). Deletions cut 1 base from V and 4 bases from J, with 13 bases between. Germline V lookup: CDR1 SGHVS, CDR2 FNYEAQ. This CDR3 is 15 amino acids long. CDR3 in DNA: TGTGCCAGCAGCTTAGGTTCGGGGGGCGGCACTGAAGCTTTCTTT. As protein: CASSLGSGGGTEAFF.

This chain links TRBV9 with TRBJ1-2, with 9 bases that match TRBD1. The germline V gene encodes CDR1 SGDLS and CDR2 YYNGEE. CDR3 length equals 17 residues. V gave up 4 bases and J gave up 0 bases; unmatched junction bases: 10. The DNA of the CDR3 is TGTGCCAGCAGCCCAGGGACAGGGAGGTTTACTAACTATGGCTACACCTTC. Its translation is CASSPGTGRFTNYGYTF.

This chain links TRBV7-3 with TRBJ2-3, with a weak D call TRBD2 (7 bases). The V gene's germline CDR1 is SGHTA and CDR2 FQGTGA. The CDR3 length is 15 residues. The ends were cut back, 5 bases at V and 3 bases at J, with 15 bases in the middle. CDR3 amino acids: CASSPTGRETDTQYF. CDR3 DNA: TGTGCCAGCAGCCCCACAGGGCGGGAGACAGATACGCAGTATTTT.

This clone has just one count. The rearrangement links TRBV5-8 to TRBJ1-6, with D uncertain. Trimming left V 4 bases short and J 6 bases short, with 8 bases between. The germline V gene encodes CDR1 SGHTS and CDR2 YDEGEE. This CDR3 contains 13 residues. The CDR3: CASSREINSPLHF. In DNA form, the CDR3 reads TGTGCCAGCAGCCGGGAGATTAATTCACCCCTCCACTTT.

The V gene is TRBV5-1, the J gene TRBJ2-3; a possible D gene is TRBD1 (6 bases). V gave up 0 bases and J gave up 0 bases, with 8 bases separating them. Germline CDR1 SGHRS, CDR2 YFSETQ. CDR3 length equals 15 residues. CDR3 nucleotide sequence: TGCGCCAGCAGCTTGGTACAGGGTAGCACAGATACGCAGTATTTT. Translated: CASSLVQGSTDTQYF.

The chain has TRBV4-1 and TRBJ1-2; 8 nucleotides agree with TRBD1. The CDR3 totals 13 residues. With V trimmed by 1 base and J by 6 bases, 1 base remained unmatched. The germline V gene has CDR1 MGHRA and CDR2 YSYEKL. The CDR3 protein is CASSQVQGDGYTF. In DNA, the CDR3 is TGCGCCAGCAGCCAAGTACAGGGGGATGGCTACACCTTC.

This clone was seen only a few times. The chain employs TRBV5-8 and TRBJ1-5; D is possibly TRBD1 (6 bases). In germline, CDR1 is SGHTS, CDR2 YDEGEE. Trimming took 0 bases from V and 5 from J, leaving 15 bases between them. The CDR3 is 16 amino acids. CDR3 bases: TGTGCCAGCAGCTTGGCCGGAGGGGGTACGCATCAGCCCCAGCATTTT. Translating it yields CASSLAGGGTHQPQHF.

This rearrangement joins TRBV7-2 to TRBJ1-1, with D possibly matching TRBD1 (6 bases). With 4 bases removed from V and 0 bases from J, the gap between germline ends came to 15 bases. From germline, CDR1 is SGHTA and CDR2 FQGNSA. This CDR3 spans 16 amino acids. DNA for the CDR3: TGTGCCAGCAGCTCTCGGGGGACAAACATGAACACTGAAGCTTTCTTT. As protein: CASSSRGTNMNTEAFF.

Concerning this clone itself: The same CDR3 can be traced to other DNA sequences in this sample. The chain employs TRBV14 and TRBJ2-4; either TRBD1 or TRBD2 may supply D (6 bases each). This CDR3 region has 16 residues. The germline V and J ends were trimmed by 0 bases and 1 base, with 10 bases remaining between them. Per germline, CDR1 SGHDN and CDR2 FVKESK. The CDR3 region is CASSQEVGGAKNIQYF. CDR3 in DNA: TGTGCCAGCAGCCAAGAAGTAGGGGGGGCCAAAAACATTCAGTACTTC.

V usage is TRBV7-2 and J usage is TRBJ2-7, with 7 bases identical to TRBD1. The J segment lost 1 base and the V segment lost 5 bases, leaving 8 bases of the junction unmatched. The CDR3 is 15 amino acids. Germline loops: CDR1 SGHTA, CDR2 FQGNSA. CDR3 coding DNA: TGTGCCAGCAGCCAGCAGGGGGTTATTTCCTACGAGCAGTACTTC. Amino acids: CASSQQGVISYEQYF.

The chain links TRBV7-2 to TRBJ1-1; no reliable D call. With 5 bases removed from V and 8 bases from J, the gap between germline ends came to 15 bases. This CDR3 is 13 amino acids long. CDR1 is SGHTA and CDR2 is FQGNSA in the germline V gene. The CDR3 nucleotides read TGTGCCAGCAGCCCTCAGCCCCGGATGGAAGCTTTCTTT. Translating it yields CASSPQPRMEAFF.

The CDR3 DNA is TGTGCCAGCAGCCAGGGGGCGGATGAGCAGTTCTTC. Protein product: CASSQGADEQFF. The V call is TRBV11-3, the J call TRBJ2-1, with TRBD1 identical over 8 bases. CDR1 and CDR2 from the germline V gene are SGHNT and YENEEA. This CDR3 has 12 residues. V gave up 5 bases and J gave up 8 bases; unmatched junction bases: 2.

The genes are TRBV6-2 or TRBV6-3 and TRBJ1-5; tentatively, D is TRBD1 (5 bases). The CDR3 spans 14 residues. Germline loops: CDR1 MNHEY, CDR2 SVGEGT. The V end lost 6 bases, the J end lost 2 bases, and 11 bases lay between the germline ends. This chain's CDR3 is CASSQTTGNQPQHF. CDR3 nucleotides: TGTGCCAGCAGCCAGACGACAGGCAATCAGCCCCAGCATTTT.

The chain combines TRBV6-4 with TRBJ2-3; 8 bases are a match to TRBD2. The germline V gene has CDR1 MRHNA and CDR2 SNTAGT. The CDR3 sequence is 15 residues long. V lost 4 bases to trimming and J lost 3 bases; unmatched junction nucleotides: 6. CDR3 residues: CASSVKAGETDTQYF. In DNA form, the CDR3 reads TGTGCCAGCAGTGTAAAAGCGGGAGAGACAGATACGCAGTATTTT.

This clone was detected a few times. CDR3 region: CASSAGQRGQPQHF. The CDR3 region has the DNA TGTGCCAGCAGCGCCGGACAGCGGGGTCAGCCCCAGCATTTT. This chain uses TRBV9 with TRBJ1-5; D is perhaps TRBD1 (6 bases). Trimming removed 3 bases at V and 6 bases at J, with 13 bases between. The CDR3 is 14 residues long. Germline assignment: CDR1 SGDLS and CDR2 YYNGEE.

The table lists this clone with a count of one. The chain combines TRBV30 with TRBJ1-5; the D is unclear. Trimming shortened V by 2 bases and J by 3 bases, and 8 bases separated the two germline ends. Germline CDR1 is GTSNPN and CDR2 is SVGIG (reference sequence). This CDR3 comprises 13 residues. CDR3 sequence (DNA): TGTGCCTGGAGTTTGGGCGCCAATCAGCCCCAGCATTTT. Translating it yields CAWSLGANQPQHF.

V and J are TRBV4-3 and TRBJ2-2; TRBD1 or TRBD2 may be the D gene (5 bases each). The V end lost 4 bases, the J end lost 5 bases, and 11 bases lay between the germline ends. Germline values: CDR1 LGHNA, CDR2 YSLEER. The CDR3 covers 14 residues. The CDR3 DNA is TGCGCCAGCAGCCTGGGGGAAATGACCGGGGAGCTGTTTTTT. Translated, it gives CASSLGEMTGELFF.

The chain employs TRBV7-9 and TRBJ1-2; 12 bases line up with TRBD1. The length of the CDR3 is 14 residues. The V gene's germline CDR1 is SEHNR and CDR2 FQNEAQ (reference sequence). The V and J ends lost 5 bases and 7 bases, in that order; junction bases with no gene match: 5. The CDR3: CASSGDRGLGGYTF. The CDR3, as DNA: TGTGCCAGCAGCGGGGACAGGGGGCTTGGTGGCTACACCTTC.

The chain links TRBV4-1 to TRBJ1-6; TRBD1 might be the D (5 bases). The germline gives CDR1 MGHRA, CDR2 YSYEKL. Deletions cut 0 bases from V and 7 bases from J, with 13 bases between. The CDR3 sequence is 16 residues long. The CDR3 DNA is TGCGCCAGCAGCCAAGAAGGGCAGGGTGGGAATTCACCCCTCCACTTT. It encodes CASSQEGQGGNSPLHF.

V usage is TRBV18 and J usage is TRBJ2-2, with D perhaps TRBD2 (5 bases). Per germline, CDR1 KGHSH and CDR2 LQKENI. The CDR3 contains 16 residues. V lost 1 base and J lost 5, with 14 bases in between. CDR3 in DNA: TGTGCCAGCTCACCACAGTCGGGGTTAGAGACCGGGGAGCTGTTTTTT. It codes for CASSPQSGLETGELFF.

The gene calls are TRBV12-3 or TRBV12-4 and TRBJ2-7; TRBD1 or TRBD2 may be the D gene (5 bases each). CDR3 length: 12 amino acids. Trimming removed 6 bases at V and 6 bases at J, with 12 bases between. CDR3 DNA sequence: TGTGCCAGCAGCCGAGGGGTCAGCGAGCAGTACTTC. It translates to CASSRGVSEQYF.

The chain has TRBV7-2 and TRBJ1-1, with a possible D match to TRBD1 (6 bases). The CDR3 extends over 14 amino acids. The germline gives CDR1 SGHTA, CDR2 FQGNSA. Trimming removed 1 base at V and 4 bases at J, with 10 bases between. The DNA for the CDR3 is TGTGCCAGCAGCTTAGATGTAGGGGGCACTGAAGCTTTCTTT. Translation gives CASSLDVGGTEAFF. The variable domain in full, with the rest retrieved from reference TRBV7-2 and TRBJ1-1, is GAGVSQSPSNKVTEKGKDVELRCDPISGHTALYWYRQSLGQGLEFLIYFQGNSAPDKSGLPSDRFSAERTGGSVSTLTIQRTQQEDSAVYLCASSLDVGGTEAFFGQGTRLTVV.

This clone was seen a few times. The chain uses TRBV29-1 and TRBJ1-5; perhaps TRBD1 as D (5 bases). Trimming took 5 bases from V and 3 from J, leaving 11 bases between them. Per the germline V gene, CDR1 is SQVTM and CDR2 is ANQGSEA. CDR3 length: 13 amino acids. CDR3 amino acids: CSVTDRLNQPQHF. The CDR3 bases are TGCAGCGTTACCGACAGACTCAATCAGCCCCAGCATTTT.

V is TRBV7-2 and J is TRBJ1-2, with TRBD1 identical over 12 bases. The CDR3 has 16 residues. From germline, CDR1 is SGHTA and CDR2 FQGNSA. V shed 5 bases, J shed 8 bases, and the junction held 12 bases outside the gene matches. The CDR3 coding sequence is TGTGCCAGCAGCCAAGGGACAGGGGGCGCTAGGAGGGGCTACACCTTC. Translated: CASSQGTGGARRGYTF.

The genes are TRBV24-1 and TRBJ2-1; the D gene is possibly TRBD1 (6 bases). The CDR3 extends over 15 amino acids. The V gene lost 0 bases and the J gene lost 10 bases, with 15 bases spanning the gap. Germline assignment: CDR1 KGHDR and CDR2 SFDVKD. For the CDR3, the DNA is TGTGCCACCAGTGATTTGGCAGGGGCAGAGTCGGAGCAGTTCTTC. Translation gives CATSDLAGAESEQFF.